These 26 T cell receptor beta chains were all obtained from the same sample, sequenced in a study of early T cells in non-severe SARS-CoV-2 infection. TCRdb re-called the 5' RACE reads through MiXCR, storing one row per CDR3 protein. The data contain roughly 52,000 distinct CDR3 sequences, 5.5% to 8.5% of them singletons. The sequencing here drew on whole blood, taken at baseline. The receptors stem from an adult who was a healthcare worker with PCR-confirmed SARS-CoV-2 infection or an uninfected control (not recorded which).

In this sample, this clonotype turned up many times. CDR3 nucleotides: TGTGCCAGCCGGACAGGGGCATACGGCAATCAGCCCCAGCATTTT. It encodes CASRTGAYGNQPQHF. The genes are TRBV27 and TRBJ1-5; 9 nucleotides align to TRBD1. The CDR3 totals 15 residues. The germline V gene has CDR1 MNHEY and CDR2 SMNVEV (reference sequence). The J segment lost 2 bases and the V segment lost 8 bases, leaving 7 bases of the junction unmatched.

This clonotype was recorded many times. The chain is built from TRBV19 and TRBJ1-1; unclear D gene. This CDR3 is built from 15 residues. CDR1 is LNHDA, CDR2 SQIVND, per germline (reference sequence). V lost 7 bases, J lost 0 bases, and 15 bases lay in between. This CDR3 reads CASTIGHLMNTEAFF. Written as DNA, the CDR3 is TGTGCCAGTACCATAGGGCACCTAATGAACACTGAAGCTTTCTTT. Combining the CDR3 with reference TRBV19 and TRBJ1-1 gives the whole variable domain DGGITQSPKYLFRKEGQNVTLSCEQNLNHDAMYWYRQDPGQGLRLIYYSQIVNDFQKGDIAEGYSVSREKKESFPLTVTSAQKNPTAFYLCASTIGHLMNTEAFFGQGTRLTVV.

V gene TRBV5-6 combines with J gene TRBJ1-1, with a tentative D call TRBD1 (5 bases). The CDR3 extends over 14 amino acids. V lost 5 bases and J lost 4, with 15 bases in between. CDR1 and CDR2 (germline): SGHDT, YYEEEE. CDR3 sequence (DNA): TGTGCCAGCAGTCTCTGGGGGGGATCCACTGAAGCTTTCTTT. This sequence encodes CASSLWGGSTEAFF.

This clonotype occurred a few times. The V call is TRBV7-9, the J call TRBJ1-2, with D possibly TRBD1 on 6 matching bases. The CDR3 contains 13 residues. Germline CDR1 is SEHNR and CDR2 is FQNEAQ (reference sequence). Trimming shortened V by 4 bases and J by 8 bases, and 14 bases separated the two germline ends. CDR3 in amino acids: CASSWDTSSGYTF. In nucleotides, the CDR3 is TGTGCCAGCAGCTGGGACACGTCATCCGGCTACACCTTC. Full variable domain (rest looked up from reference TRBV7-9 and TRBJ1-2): DTGVSQNPRHKITKRGQNVTFRCDPISEHNRLYWYRQTLGQGPEFLTYFQNEAQLEKSRLLSDRFSAERPKGSFSTLEIQRTEQGDSAMYLCASSWDTSSGYTFGSGTRLTVV.

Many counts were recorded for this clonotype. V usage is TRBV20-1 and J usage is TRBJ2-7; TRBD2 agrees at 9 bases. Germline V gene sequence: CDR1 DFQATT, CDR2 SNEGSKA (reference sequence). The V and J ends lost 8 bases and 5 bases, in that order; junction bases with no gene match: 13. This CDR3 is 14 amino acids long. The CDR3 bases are TGCAGTAGCTCTAGCGGGGCTATTATGAACGAGCAGTACTTC. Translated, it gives CSSSSGAIMNEQYF.

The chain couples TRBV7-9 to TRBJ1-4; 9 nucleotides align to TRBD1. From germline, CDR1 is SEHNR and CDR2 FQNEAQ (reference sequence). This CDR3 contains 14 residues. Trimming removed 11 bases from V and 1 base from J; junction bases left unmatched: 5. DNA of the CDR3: TGTGCCTCAGGACAGGGGCGAACTAATGAAAAACTGTTTTTT. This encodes CASGQGRTNEKLFF.

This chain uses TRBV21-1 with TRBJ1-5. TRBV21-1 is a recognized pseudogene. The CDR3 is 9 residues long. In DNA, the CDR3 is TGTGCCAGCAGCCAGCCCCAGCATTTT. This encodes CASSQPQHF.

The CDR3 DNA reads as TGCGCCAGCAGACCACCAGGCAACACTGAAGCTTTCTTT. This encodes CASRPPGNTEAFF. V gene TRBV5-1 combines with J gene TRBJ1-1; no clear D. CDR3 length: 13 residues. In germline, CDR1 is SGHRS, CDR2 YFSETQ. The V end lost 5 bases, the J end lost 2 bases, and 10 bases lay between the germline ends.

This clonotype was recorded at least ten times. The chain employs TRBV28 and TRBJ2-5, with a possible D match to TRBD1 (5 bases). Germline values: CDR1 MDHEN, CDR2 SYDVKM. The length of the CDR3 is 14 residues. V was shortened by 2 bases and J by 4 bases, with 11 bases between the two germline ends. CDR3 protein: CASSLHAGPETQYF. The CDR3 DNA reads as TGTGCCAGCAGTTTACACGCAGGGCCAGAGACCCAGTACTTC.

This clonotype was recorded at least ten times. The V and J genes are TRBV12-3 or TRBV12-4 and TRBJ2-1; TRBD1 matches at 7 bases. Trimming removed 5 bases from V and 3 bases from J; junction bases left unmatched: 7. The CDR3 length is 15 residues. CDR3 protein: CASSRRDSRYNEQFF. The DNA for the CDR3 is TGTGCCAGCAGTCGCCGGGACAGTCGCTACAATGAGCAGTTCTTC.

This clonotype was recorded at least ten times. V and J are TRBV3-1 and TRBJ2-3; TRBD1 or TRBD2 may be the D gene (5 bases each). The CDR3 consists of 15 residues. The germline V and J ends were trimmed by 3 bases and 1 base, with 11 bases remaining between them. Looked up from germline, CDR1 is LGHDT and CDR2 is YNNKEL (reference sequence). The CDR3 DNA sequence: TGTGCCAGCAGCCAGGTGGGGGTCGGCACAGATACGCAGTATTTT. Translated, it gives CASSQVGVGTDTQYF.

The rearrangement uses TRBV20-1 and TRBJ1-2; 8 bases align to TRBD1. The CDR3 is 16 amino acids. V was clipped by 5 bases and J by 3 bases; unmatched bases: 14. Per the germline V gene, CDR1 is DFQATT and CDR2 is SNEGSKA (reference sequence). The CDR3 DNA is TGCAGTGCTGACGGAGGGGCAGGGGGCGCTGACTATGGCTACACCTTC. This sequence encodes CSADGGAGGADYGYTF.

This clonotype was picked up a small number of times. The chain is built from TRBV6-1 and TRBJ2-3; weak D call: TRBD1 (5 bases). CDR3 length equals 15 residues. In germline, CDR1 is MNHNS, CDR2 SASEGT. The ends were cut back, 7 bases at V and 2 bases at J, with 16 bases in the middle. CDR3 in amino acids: CASNLLRGPTDTQYF. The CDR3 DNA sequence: TGTGCCAGCAACCTCTTAAGGGGCCCCACAGATACGCAGTATTTT.

CDR3 sequence: CASSYRLGQGRTDTQYF. The CDR3, as DNA: TGTGCCAGCAGCTACAGACTTGGACAGGGTCGCACAGATACGCAGTATTTT. The chain recombines TRBV7-2 with TRBJ2-3; 8 positions agree with TRBD1. The germline CDR1 and CDR2 sequences are SGHTA and FQGNSA. J gave up 1 base and V 4 bases, and 10 bases lay outside the gene matches. The CDR3 totals 17 residues. Together with reference TRBV7-2 and TRBJ2-3, the CDR3 gives the full variable domain: GAGVSQSPSNKVTEKGKDVELRCDPISGHTALYWYRQSLGQGLEFLIYFQGNSAPDKSGLPSDRFSAERTGGSVSTLTIQRTQQEDSAVYLCASSYRLGQGRTDTQYFGPGTRLTVL.

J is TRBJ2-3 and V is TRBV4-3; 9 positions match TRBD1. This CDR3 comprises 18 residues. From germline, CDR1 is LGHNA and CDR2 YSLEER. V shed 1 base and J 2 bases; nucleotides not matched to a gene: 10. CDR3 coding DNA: TGCGCCAGCAGCCAAGCGGGGACAGGGATTAGTGTCACAGATACGCAGTATTTT. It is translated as CASSQAGTGISVTDTQYF.

The CDR3 loop reads CASSSTGRTEAFF. In nucleotides, the CDR3 is TGTGCCAGCAGTTCTACAGGGAGAACTGAAGCTTTCTTT. The rearrangement links TRBV7-2 to TRBJ1-1; D possibly corresponds to TRBD1 (6 bases). This CDR3 region has 13 residues. The germline gives CDR1 SGHTA, CDR2 FQGNSA. Trimming cost V 6 bases and J 5 bases, with 13 bases left between them.

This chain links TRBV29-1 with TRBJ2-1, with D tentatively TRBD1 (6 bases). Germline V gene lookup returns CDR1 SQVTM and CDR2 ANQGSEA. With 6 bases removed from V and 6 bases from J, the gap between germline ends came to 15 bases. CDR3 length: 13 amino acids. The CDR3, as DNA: TGCAGCGTGAAATCAGGGGCCCTCAATGAGCAGTTCTTC. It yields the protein CSVKSGALNEQFF.

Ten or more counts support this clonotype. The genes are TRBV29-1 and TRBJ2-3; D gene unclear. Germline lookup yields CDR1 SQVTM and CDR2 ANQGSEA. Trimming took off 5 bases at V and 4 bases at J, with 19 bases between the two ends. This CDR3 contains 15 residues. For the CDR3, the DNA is TGCAGCGTTAAAGGGCTCCACGGCCCATCAGATACGCAGTATTTT. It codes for CSVKGLHGPSDTQYF.

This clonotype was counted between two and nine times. The CDR3 is CASSLDRRDQYF. CDR3 nucleotide sequence: TGTGCCAGCAGCTTAGATAGACGGGACCAGTACTTC. This chain links TRBV11-2 with TRBJ2-5, with D possibly being TRBD2 (5 bases). Germline CDR1 and CDR2: SGHAT and FQNNGV. The V end lost 0 bases, the J end lost 10 bases, and 9 bases lay between the germline ends. This CDR3 comprises 12 residues.

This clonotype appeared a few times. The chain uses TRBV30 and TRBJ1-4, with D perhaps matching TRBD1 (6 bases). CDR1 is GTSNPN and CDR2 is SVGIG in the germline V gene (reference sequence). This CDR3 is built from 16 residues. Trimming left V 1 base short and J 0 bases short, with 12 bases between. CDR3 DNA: TGTGCCTGGAGTGCCTCCTGGACAGCAACTAATGAAAAACTGTTTTTT. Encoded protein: CAWSASWTATNEKLFF.

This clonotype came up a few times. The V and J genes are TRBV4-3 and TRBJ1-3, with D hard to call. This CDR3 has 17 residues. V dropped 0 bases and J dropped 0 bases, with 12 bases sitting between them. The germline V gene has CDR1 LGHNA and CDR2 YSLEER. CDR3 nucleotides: TGCGCCAGCAGCCAAGATACCACCACTCTCTCTGGAAACACCATATATTTT. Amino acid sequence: CASSQDTTTLSGNTIYF.

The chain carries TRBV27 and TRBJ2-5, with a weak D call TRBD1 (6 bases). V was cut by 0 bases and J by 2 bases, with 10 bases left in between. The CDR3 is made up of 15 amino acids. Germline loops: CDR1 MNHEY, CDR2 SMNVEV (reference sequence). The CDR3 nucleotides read TGTGCCAGCAGTTTATCGGGACAACCACAAGAGACCCAGTACTTC. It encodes CASSLSGQPQETQYF.

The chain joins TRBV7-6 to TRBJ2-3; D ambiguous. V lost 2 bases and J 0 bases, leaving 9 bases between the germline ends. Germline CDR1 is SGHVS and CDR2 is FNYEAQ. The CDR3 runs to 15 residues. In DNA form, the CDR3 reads TGTGCCAGCAGCTTATACGACATTAGCACAGATACGCAGTATTTT. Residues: CASSLYDISTDTQYF.

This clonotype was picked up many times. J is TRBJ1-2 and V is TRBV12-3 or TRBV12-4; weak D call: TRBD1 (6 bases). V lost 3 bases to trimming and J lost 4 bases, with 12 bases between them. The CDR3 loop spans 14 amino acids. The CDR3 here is CASSFGGGGYGYTF. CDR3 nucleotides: TGTGCCAGCAGTTTCGGAGGGGGAGGCTATGGCTACACCTTC.

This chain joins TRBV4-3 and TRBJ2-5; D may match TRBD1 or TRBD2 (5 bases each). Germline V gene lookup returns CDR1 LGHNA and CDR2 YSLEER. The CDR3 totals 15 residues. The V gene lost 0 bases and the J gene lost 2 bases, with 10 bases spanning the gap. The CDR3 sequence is CASSQEGTAQETQYF. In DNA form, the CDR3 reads TGCGCCAGCAGCCAAGAAGGGACGGCTCAAGAGACCCAGTACTTC.

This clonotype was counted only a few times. The CDR3 protein is CASSLGNPTDTQYF. The CDR3 coding sequence is TGTGCCAGCAGCTTAGGGAATCCCACAGATACGCAGTATTTT. The chain combines TRBV7-9 with TRBJ2-3; unclear D gene. CDR3 size: 14 residues. V lost 1 base and J 2 bases, leaving 7 bases between the germline ends. Germline V gene lookup returns CDR1 SEHNR and CDR2 FQNEAQ (reference sequence).